Listed below are T cell receptor beta chains from one sample, sequenced in a study of blood T cell repertoires in COVID-19. Produced via immunoSEQ multiplex PCR; TCRdb's table is partial and in-frame only. In the table there are 130,000 to 150,000 clones, approximately 88% of which are singletons. Sequencing was performed on peripheral blood. The receptors originated from a woman in her forties or fifties with acute or convalescent COVID-19. Each CDR3 is given with its conserved first and last residue. Fields, in order: V gene, D gene, CDR3 length, J gene, clone size, CDR3 DNA, CDR3 protein. A D gene is named only where the DNA matches it firmly. The size entry is marked missing in some rows and otherwise reads once, few, many or a size class.

v_gene: TRBV4-1
d_gene: TRBD2
len: 17
j_gene: TRBJ2-3
abundance: .
CDR3nt: TGCGCCAGCAGCCAAACCCTGACTAGCGGGGTAACAGATACGCAGTATTTT
CDR3aa: CASSQTLTSGVTDTQYF

v_gene: TRBV6-6
d_gene: .
len: 14
j_gene: TRBJ1-1
abundance: .
CDR3nt: TGTGCCAGCAGTTACTCGACTGGGAACACTGAAGCTTTCTTT
CDR3aa: CASSYSTGNTEAFF

v_gene: TRBV3-1/TRBV3-2
d_gene: .
len: 14
j_gene: TRBJ2-7
abundance: once
CDR3nt: TGTGCCAGCAGCCAGGGGCAACCTACCTACGAGCAGTACTTC
CDR3aa: CASSQGQPTYEQYF

v_gene: TRBV9
d_gene: TRBD2
len: 15
j_gene: TRBJ2-3
abundance: .
CDR3nt: TGTGCCAGCAGCGTTAGCGGGAGTGATGCAGATACGCAGTATTTT
CDR3aa: CASSVSGSDADTQYF

v_gene: TRBV3-1/TRBV3-2
d_gene: TRBD2
len: 16
j_gene: TRBJ2-1
abundance: .
CDR3nt: TGTGCCAGCAGCCAAGTCGTAGCTAGCGGGATCAATGAGCAGTTCTTC
CDR3aa: CASSQVVASGINEQFF

v_gene: TRBV27
d_gene: .
len: 14
j_gene: TRBJ1-1
abundance: .
CDR3nt: TGTGCCAGCGGAGTTAGTCCGCGTGGCACTGAAGCTTTCTTT
CDR3aa: CASGVSPRGTEAFF

v_gene: TRBV9
d_gene: .
len: 15
j_gene: TRBJ2-1
abundance: .
CDR3nt: TGTGCCAGCAGCGTAGCTGGCGGGTCCTACAATGAGCAGTTCTTC
CDR3aa: CASSVAGGSYNEQFF

v_gene: TRBV12-3/TRBV12-4
d_gene: TRBD1
len: 13
j_gene: TRBJ2-1
abundance: .
CDR3nt: TGTGCCAGCACCTACAGGGGGTACAATGAGCAGTTCTTC
CDR3aa: CASTYRGYNEQFF

v_gene: TRBV14
d_gene: .
len: 15
j_gene: TRBJ2-5
abundance: .
CDR3nt: TGTGCCAGCAGCGTGACAGTGGGCGGTCAAGAGACCCAGTACTTC
CDR3aa: CASSVTVGGQETQYF

v_gene: TRBV7-9
d_gene: .
len: 14
j_gene: TRBJ2-1
abundance: .
CDR3nt: TGTGCCAGCAGCTTTAGGTTCGCGGGCAATGAGCAGTTCTTC
CDR3aa: CASSFRFAGNEQFF

v_gene: TRBV7-6
d_gene: TRBD1
len: 15
j_gene: TRBJ1-1
abundance: once
CDR3nt: TGTGCCAGCAGCAAGCCGGACAGGGGAATCCCTGAAGCTTTCTTT
CDR3aa: CASSKPDRGIPEAFF

v_gene: TRBV6-5
d_gene: .
len: 15
j_gene: TRBJ1-1
abundance: .
CDR3nt: TGTGCCAGCAGTCACTTGGGGCCTTTGAACACTGAAGCTTTCTTT
CDR3aa: CASSHLGPLNTEAFF

v_gene: TRBV19
d_gene: TRBD2
len: 13
j_gene: TRBJ2-1
abundance: .
CDR3nt: TGTGCCAGTATTGGGGGGGGTGAGGGTGAGCAGTTCTTC
CDR3aa: CASIGGGEGEQFF

v_gene: TRBV28
d_gene: TRBD2
len: 14
j_gene: TRBJ2-1
abundance: .
CDR3nt: TGTGCCACCACTAGCGGGGGACTCTACAATGAGCAGTTCTTC
CDR3aa: CATTSGGLYNEQFF

v_gene: TRBV4-2
d_gene: .
len: 13
j_gene: TRBJ2-5
abundance: .
CDR3nt: TGTGCCAGCAGCCCGTACGGGGGAGAGACCCAGTACTTC
CDR3aa: CASSPYGGETQYF

v_gene: TRBV7-3
d_gene: .
len: 14
j_gene: TRBJ2-2
abundance: once
CDR3nt: TGTGCCAGCAGCTTAACCTCGGGGGTCGGGGAGCTGTTTTTT
CDR3aa: CASSLTSGVGELFF

v_gene: TRBV19
d_gene: TRBD2
len: 15
j_gene: TRBJ2-7
abundance: .
CDR3nt: TGTGCCAGTAGTCTCAAGGGAGGGACGCTCTACGAGCAGTACTTC
CDR3aa: CASSLKGGTLYEQYF

v_gene: TRBV29-1
d_gene: TRBD1
len: 13
j_gene: TRBJ1-2
abundance: .
CDR3nt: TGCAGCGTTTCGACAGGGGGCAACTATGGCTACACCTTC
CDR3aa: CSVSTGGNYGYTF

v_gene: TRBV23-1
d_gene: TRBD2
len: 20
j_gene: TRBJ2-1
abundance: .
CDR3nt: TGCGCCAGCAGCACCAAAATGTCGACTAGCGAGATTTCTAAGAGGTATGAGCAGTTCTTC
CDR3aa: CASSTKMSTSEISKRYEQFF

v_gene: TRBV2
d_gene: .
len: 12
j_gene: TRBJ2-1
abundance: few
CDR3nt: TGTGCCAGCAGTGAACAGAACAATGAGCAGTTCTTC
CDR3aa: CASSEQNNEQFF

v_gene: TRBV6-1
d_gene: .
len: 15
j_gene: TRBJ2-2
abundance: .
CDR3nt: TGTGCCAGCAGTGAAGTGGGACAAAGGGATGGGGAGCTGTTTTTT
CDR3aa: CASSEVGQRDGELFF

v_gene: TRBV3-1/TRBV3-2
d_gene: .
len: 17
j_gene: TRBJ2-5
abundance: .
CDR3nt: TGTGCCAGCAGCCAAGGGTCTTTGGGGCCACGAAGGGAGACCCAGTACTTC
CDR3aa: CASSQGSLGPRRETQYF

v_gene: TRBV15
d_gene: TRBD1
len: 15
j_gene: TRBJ1-4
abundance: .
CDR3nt: TGTGCCACCAGCAGAGATCGAGGGACAGATGAAAAACTGTTTTTT
CDR3aa: CATSRDRGTDEKLFF

v_gene: TRBV5-1
d_gene: .
len: 15
j_gene: TRBJ2-1
abundance: .
CDR3nt: TGCGCCAGCAGCTTGGAAGCAACCTCCTACAATGAGCAGTTCTTC
CDR3aa: CASSLEATSYNEQFF

v_gene: TRBV2
d_gene: .
len: 15
j_gene: TRBJ1-2
abundance: .
CDR3nt: TGTGCCATACAAGGACCGGGCCCTCGGGGCTATGGCTACACCTTC
CDR3aa: CAIQGPGPRGYGYTF

v_gene: TRBV3-1/TRBV3-2
d_gene: TRBD1
len: 15
j_gene: TRBJ1-6
abundance: .
CDR3nt: TGTGCCAGCTCCGAGACAGGGCGAATTTACTCACCCCTCCACTTT
CDR3aa: CASSETGRIYSPLHF

v_gene: TRBV30
d_gene: TRBD1
len: 15
j_gene: TRBJ1-5
abundance: .
CDR3nt: TGTGCCTGGAGTTCCGGGACAGCGTTTAATCAGCCCCAGCATTTT
CDR3aa: CAWSSGTAFNQPQHF

v_gene: TRBV7-8
d_gene: TRBD2
len: 16
j_gene: TRBJ2-2
abundance: few
CDR3nt: TGTGCCAGCAGCCGACTAGCGGGTGCGAACACCGGGGAGCTGTTTTTT
CDR3aa: CASSRLAGANTGELFF

v_gene: TRBV6-5
d_gene: TRBD1
len: 13
j_gene: TRBJ1-2
abundance: .
CDR3nt: TGTGCCAGCAGACAGGGGGCTGTACGGGGCTACACCTTC
CDR3aa: CASRQGAVRGYTF

v_gene: TRBV14
d_gene: .
len: 15
j_gene: TRBJ2-7
abundance: .
CDR3nt: TGTGCCAGCAGCCACGAGGGACTCGCCCGATACGAGCAGTACTTC
CDR3aa: CASSHEGLARYEQYF

v_gene: TRBV3-1/TRBV3-2
d_gene: .
len: 18
j_gene: TRBJ1-5
abundance: .
CDR3nt: TGTGCCAGCAGCCAAGGTATAAGATGGGAGTATAGCAATCAGCCCCAGCATTTT
CDR3aa: CASSQGIRWEYSNQPQHF

v_gene: TRBV29-1
d_gene: .
len: 11
j_gene: TRBJ1-1
abundance: .
CDR3nt: TGCAGCGTCGGGAGGAACACTGAAGCTTTCTTT
CDR3aa: CSVGRNTEAFF

v_gene: TRBV19
d_gene: TRBD1
len: 18
j_gene: TRBJ1-1
abundance: .
CDR3nt: TGTGCCAGTAGTAAAACCCTTTCAACGACAGGGAAGGACACTGAAGCTTTCTTT
CDR3aa: CASSKTLSTTGKDTEAFF

v_gene: TRBV5-4
d_gene: .
len: 15
j_gene: TRBJ2-3
abundance: once
CDR3nt: TGTGCCAGCAGCTTGTGGCAGGGCACCACAGATACGCAGTATTTT
CDR3aa: CASSLWQGTTDTQYF

v_gene: TRBV28
d_gene: .
len: 14
j_gene: TRBJ1-2
abundance: .
CDR3nt: TGTGCCAGCAGTTCTGGACACCCTAACTATGGCTACACCTTC
CDR3aa: CASSSGHPNYGYTF

v_gene: TRBV2
d_gene: .
len: 13
j_gene: TRBJ1-1
abundance: .
CDR3nt: TGTGCCAGCATGACGGGGTTGGACACTGAAGCTTTCTTT
CDR3aa: CASMTGLDTEAFF

v_gene: TRBV2
d_gene: .
len: 14
j_gene: TRBJ2-2
abundance: once
CDR3nt: TGTGCCAGCAGTTATACTCCCGGGGGCGGGGAGCTGTTTTTT
CDR3aa: CASSYTPGGGELFF

v_gene: TRBV10-3
d_gene: TRBD2
len: 20
j_gene: TRBJ2-1
abundance: .
CDR3nt: TGTGCCATCAGTGAGGTTACCGGGGGGACCCCCGGGAGCTCCTACAATGAGCAGTTCTTC
CDR3aa: CAISEVTGGTPGSSYNEQFF

v_gene: TRBV18
d_gene: .
len: 18
j_gene: TRBJ1-6
abundance: .
CDR3nt: TGTGCCAGCTCACGATTCCAGGGGAGCGGCTCCTATAATTCACCCCTCCACTTT
CDR3aa: CASSRFQGSGSYNSPLHF

v_gene: TRBV6-1
d_gene: .
len: 18
j_gene: TRBJ2-4
abundance: .
CDR3nt: TGTGCCAGCAGTGAAGGCTTGTTGGCGGACTTAGCCAAAAACATTCAGTACTTC
CDR3aa: CASSEGLLADLAKNIQYF

v_gene: TRBV2
d_gene: TRBD1
len: 13
j_gene: TRBJ2-5
abundance: few
CDR3nt: TGTGCCAGCAGTGAGACAGGGTCAGAGACCCAGTACTTC
CDR3aa: CASSETGSETQYF

v_gene: TRBV9
d_gene: TRBD2
len: 15
j_gene: TRBJ2-1
abundance: .
CDR3nt: TGTGCCAGCAGCGCCATACTAGCGGGAGGAGGTGAGCAGTTCTTC
CDR3aa: CASSAILAGGGEQFF

v_gene: TRBV9
d_gene: .
len: 12
j_gene: TRBJ2-7
abundance: .
CDR3nt: TGTGCCAGCTCCCAATCAGGGTCCGAGCAGTACTTC
CDR3aa: CASSQSGSEQYF

v_gene: TRBV30
d_gene: .
len: 11
j_gene: TRBJ1-2
abundance: .
CDR3nt: TGTGCCTTCTCCGGACAAATCACCGGCACCTTC
CDR3aa: CAFSGQITGTF

v_gene: TRBV6-6
d_gene: .
len: 13
j_gene: TRBJ2-1
abundance: .
CDR3nt: TGTGCCAGCAGTTACATCCGGGAGAGTGAGCAGTTCTTC
CDR3aa: CASSYIRESEQFF

v_gene: TRBV6-1
d_gene: .
len: 14
j_gene: TRBJ1-1
abundance: few
CDR3nt: TGTGCCAGCAGTGAACAACAGGTTTCTTCTGAAGCTTTCTTT
CDR3aa: CASSEQQVSSEAFF

v_gene: TRBV10-3
d_gene: .
len: 14
j_gene: TRBJ1-1
abundance: .
CDR3nt: TGTGCCATCAGTGAGTCGGCGGCCGACGCTGAAGCTTTCTTT
CDR3aa: CAISESAADAEAFF

v_gene: TRBV5-6
d_gene: .
len: 15
j_gene: TRBJ1-6
abundance: .
CDR3nt: TGTGCCAGCAGCTTGGGAGGGATAAGTAATTCACCCCTCCACTTT
CDR3aa: CASSLGGISNSPLHF

v_gene: TRBV6-5
d_gene: TRBD1
len: 14
j_gene: TRBJ1-1
abundance: .
CDR3nt: TGTGCCAGCAGTTCCCCGGACAGGGGCGCTGAAGCTTTCTTT
CDR3aa: CASSSPDRGAEAFF

v_gene: TRBV6-2/TRBV6-3
d_gene: TRBD1
len: 15
j_gene: TRBJ2-5
abundance: .
CDR3nt: TGTGCCAGCAGTCCCCGGGACAGGCGAGAACAGACCCAGTACTTC
CDR3aa: CASSPRDRREQTQYF

v_gene: TRBV9
d_gene: .
len: 15
j_gene: TRBJ1-1
abundance: .
CDR3nt: TGTGCCAGCAGCGTAGTCGGGGGGGCTAACACTGAAGCTTTCTTT
CDR3aa: CASSVVGGANTEAFF

v_gene: TRBV6-5
d_gene: TRBD2
len: 13
j_gene: TRBJ2-1
abundance: .
CDR3nt: TGTGCCAGCACGGGGGCGGGAGGCAATGAGCAGTTCTTC
CDR3aa: CASTGAGGNEQFF

v_gene: TRBV23-1
d_gene: TRBD1
len: 15
j_gene: TRBJ2-7
abundance: .
CDR3nt: TGCGCCAGCAACCGTCGGTACAGGGGCTCCTACGAGCAGTACTTC
CDR3aa: CASNRRYRGSYEQYF

v_gene: TRBV18
d_gene: TRBD2
len: 14
j_gene: TRBJ2-7
abundance: .
CDR3nt: TGTGCCAGCTCCTCGGGACTAGCGGTCGACGAGCAGTACTTC
CDR3aa: CASSSGLAVDEQYF

v_gene: TRBV5-1
d_gene: TRBD1
len: 13
j_gene: TRBJ1-2
abundance: .
CDR3nt: TGCGCCAGCAGCCCACAGGGGGCGTATGGCTACACCTTC
CDR3aa: CASSPQGAYGYTF

v_gene: TRBV4-2
d_gene: TRBD2
len: 15
j_gene: TRBJ2-7
abundance: .
CDR3nt: TGTGCCAGCAGCCAGGTAGCGGGACAAGAGGGCGAGCAGTACTTC
CDR3aa: CASSQVAGQEGEQYF

v_gene: TRBV7-9
d_gene: .
len: 14
j_gene: TRBJ1-5
abundance: .
CDR3nt: TGTGCCAGCAGTCCGGGGGGCGTCAATCAGCCCCAGCATTTT
CDR3aa: CASSPGGVNQPQHF